This record looks at one TCR beta chain sequence and its context. This specimen belongs to a study of shared clonotypes between healthy human individuals. In germline, CDR1 is SGHTA, CDR2 FQGTGA. The CDR3 extends over 18 amino acids. Trimming stripped 1 base from V and 3 bases from J, with 18 bases between. The method was immunoSEQ multiplex PCR; TCRdb's version includes in-frame clones alone and lacks a portion of them. Here the sample spans about 2.5 million clones, just under 95% being singletons. This sequence joins TRBV7-3 and TRBJ2-2; the D is unclear. The sample consisted of naive CD4+ T cells from PBMCs. Subset reported: CD45RA+ positively selected. The sequence came from a man aged 18 to 30 in good health. Some clones in this sample may be carry-over from other donors' samples. The CDR3 DNA sequence: TGTGCCAGCAGCTTAAAGGCTCTCGTGGGCGGCTACACCGGGGAGCTGTTTTTT. Its translation: CASSLKALVGGYTGELFF.